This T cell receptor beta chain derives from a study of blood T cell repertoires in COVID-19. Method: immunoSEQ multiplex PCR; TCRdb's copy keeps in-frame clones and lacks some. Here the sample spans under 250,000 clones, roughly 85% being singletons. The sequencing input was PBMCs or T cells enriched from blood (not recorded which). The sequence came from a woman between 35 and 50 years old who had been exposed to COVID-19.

CDR3 region: CASSLGTGGFSEKLFF. The CDR3 nucleotides are TGTGCCAGCAGCTTGGGGACAGGGGGTTTCAGTGAAAAACTGTTTTTT. The V and J genes are TRBV5-8 and TRBJ1-4; 10 positions agree with TRBD1. V lost 0 bases and J lost 7; bases outside the gene matches: 6. Germline-derived CDR1 and CDR2 are SGHTS and YDEGEE. The CDR3 is 16 amino acids.